A selection of T cell receptor beta chains follows, all from one sample in a study of T cell repertoires in cytomegalovirus infection. TCRdb analysed the reads with MiXCR anew, one entry per CDR3 protein. The sample has 150,000 to 200,000 distinct CDR3 sequences, around 14% seen once. Sequencing was performed on PBMCs. Receptors originate from a human donor in good health (CMV status not recorded). Some clones in this sample may be carry-over from other donors' samples. CDR3s include the opening cysteine and the closing phenylalanine or tryptophan.

v_gene,j_gene,CDR3aa
TRBV28,TRBJ1-1,CASSPGGRDTEAFF
TRBV5-1,TRBJ2-2,CASSLFASGGGELFF
TRBV5-6,TRBJ2-3,CASSVGDSGHGDTQYF
TRBV6-2/TRBV6-3,TRBJ2-1,CASSSLRGSFSYNEQFF
TRBV12-3/TRBV12-4,TRBJ2-3,CASSLRLAGDSTDTQYF
TRBV4-2,TRBJ1-2,CASSQDRRHYGYTF
TRBV7-8,TRBJ2-7,CASSLMQGKDEQYF
TRBV4-2,TRBJ2-7,CASSGLGGAQYEQYF
TRBV28,TRBJ2-3,CASSWGPVDTQYF
TRBV6-2/TRBV6-3,TRBJ2-6,CASTGPGGANVLTF
TRBV19,TRBJ2-2,CASRRQADTGELFF
TRBV7-9,TRBJ2-5,CASSLGQETQYF
TRBV6-2/TRBV6-3,TRBJ1-1,CASSDTTGGTEAFF
TRBV28,TRBJ1-1,CASRTVPMNTEAFF
TRBV12-3/TRBV12-4,TRBJ1-5,CASSLNMGQHF
TRBV20-1,TRBJ1-5,CSARVGRGEGGNQPQHF
TRBV6-2/TRBV6-3,TRBJ2-1,CASSSGLDQFF
TRBV12-3/TRBV12-4,TRBJ1-5,CASSLGGPGLARPQHF
TRBV29-1,TRBJ2-2,CSVANTGELFF
TRBV5-1,TRBJ2-2,CASSLGTSGRVGELFF
TRBV2,TRBJ1-2,CASRPTGLSNYGYTF
TRBV19,TRBJ2-2,CASGGLGNTGELFF
TRBV12-3/TRBV12-4,TRBJ1-2,CASSFPGDSPNYGYTF
TRBV28,TRBJ1-2,CASSLSGYGYTF
TRBV18,TRBJ2-3,CASSETSGSSTDTQYF
TRBV5-1,TRBJ1-1,CASSLAPTGSAEAFF
TRBV19,TRBJ1-2,CATRWGQGYTF
TRBV7-3,TRBJ1-1,CASSENVLRGNTEAFF
TRBV5-4,TRBJ2-4,CASSSDWAGGQNIQYF
TRBV7-3,TRBJ2-1,CASSHIGRDGQGNEQFF
TRBV15,TRBJ2-7,CATSRVGGEQYF
TRBV7-2,TRBJ2-1,CASSPSGVYNEQFF
TRBV15,TRBJ1-1,CATSPTGLNTEAFF
TRBV28,TRBJ2-5,CASSLLSGNQETQYF
TRBV7-2,TRBJ1-1,CASSLNRDKKAFF
TRBV20-1,TRBJ2-7,CSARDFRHEQYF
TRBV12-3/TRBV12-4,TRBJ2-5,CASRNPPGRGSETQYF
TRBV19,TRBJ2-2,CAGRGILNTGELFF
TRBV10-3,TRBJ2-3,CAISESTDTQYF
TRBV28,TRBJ2-5,CASSPTGLAGETQYF
TRBV7-9,TRBJ1-4,CASSPRGMGKLFF
TRBV29-1,TRBJ1-2,CSVVDRVYGYTF
TRBV7-8,TRBJ2-1,CASSLRTSGSHGEQFF
TRBV7-2,TRBJ2-1,CASSLFGGGPGEQFF
TRBV23-1,TRBJ2-3,CASTPGATSGGPTDTQYF
TRBV20-1,TRBJ2-1,CSAVPVRTSGSNQQFF
TRBV7-9,TRBJ2-1,CASSPFLAGGRLNEQFF
TRBV4-1,TRBJ2-1,CASSQDPQQGLAYNEQFF
TRBV7-2,TRBJ2-3,CASSLFPGADTQYF
TRBV27,TRBJ1-1,CASSSMAGTLNIEAFF
TRBV5-6,TRBJ2-1,CASSTSGKNEQFF
TRBV10-3,TRBJ2-7,CAISAQTTSSYEQYF
TRBV6-6,TRBJ2-3,CASGDGDTQYF
TRBV12-3/TRBV12-4,TRBJ1-5,CASNPTGSNQPQHF
TRBV10-3,TRBJ1-3,CAISEPTLLGNTIYF
TRBV12-3/TRBV12-4,TRBJ1-1,CASSLDTEAFF
TRBV7-2,TRBJ2-1,CASSLGLATYNEQFF
TRBV29-1,TRBJ2-2,CSVRGQGSGTGELFF
TRBV5-6,TRBJ1-5,CASSLDRDQPQHF
TRBV7-2,TRBJ2-3,CASSPLGSGRTDTQYF